This record concerns one T cell receptor beta chain sequence. What antigen it recognizes has not been identified. Nothing much larger sits one base from this clone, and base qualities are not available. This sample was taken from a study of CD8 T cells in Susac syndrome (dated 2019 in TCRdb). With regard to the full study: Whether CD8+ T cell activation and differentiation in Susac syndrome was antigen driven was tested using repertoire sequencing. CD8+ T cell repertoire clonality was compared between approximately 12 healthy donors, about 14 Susac syndrome patients and approximately 15 multiple sclerosis patients.

RNA was extracted with the RNeasy kit and about 0.5 to 1 ug was reverse transcribed using random hexamers. The immunoSEQ multiplex PCR assay, covering 54 Vbeta and 13 Jbeta segments, was used to amplify TCR beta CDR3 regions. PCR amplification bias was corrected using a synthetic template baseline for primer optimization and computational correction. As for the authors' bioinformatics: Reads were annotated to V, D and J genes according to IMGT and were analyzed with immunoSEQ Analyzer, with only productive sequences retained. Clonality was calculated as one minus the Shannon entropy normalized by log2 of the number of productive unique sequences. For each patient and control, public and private clones were evaluated among the 100 most prevalent clones. Clones were defined as Susac-specific when absent from the healthy and MS cohorts, from 1,000 to 1,100 published viral clones and from other ImmuneACCESS disease sequences. TCRdb passed the public sequencing reads through fastp at Q25 and MiXCR, retaining productive beta sequences. CDR3 protein duplicates are merged, each entry listing the most common genes and DNA. TCRdb, rather than the study authors, made the V and J calls. The sample has approximately 140,000 distinct CDR3 sequences on record, roughly 80% of them singletons. The biggest ten clones account for 0.51% of the sample.

General study outcomes and caveats: The study acknowledged that relatively few individuals were included in the TCR sequencing and HLA analysis.

Peripheral blood CD8+ and CD4+ T cells from healthy donors, Susac syndrome patients and multiple sclerosis patients were profiled using high-throughput TCR beta sequencing. Treatment-naive patients with stable or active relapsing-remitting disease fulfilling revised McDonald criteria were used as multiple sclerosis controls. CD8+ TEMRA cells were enriched by FACS, while bulk CD8+ and CD4+ T cells were purified by magnetic negative isolation. Blood was drawn into EDTA tubes, processed within 24 hours, and PBMCs were isolated by density gradient centrifugation. PBMCs destined for TCR sequencing were cryopreserved in liquid nitrogen and later thawed in a 37 °C water bath. A purity of at least 90% was achieved for sorted or isolated CD4+, CD8+ and CD8+ TEMRA cells. The origin of this receptor is a human donor with multiple sclerosis. Sequenced input: CD8+ T cells from PBMCs.

Here is the DNA: TGTGCCAGTCTTGGCCGGCTAACCTACGAGCAGTACTTC. It codes for CASLGRLTYEQYF. The sequence is built from TRBV5-6 and TRBJ2-7; the D gene cannot be named for sure. V is clipped by 8 bases and J by 2 bases, and the sequence between their germline boundaries is 14 bases long. As encoded in the germline V gene, CDR1 is SGHDT while CDR2 is YYEEEE. The CDR3 sequence holds 13 residues, the cysteine and phenylalanine included. Only the CDR3 portion is preserved as DNA: 39 bases, with reading frame beginning at the first base.